This TCR beta chain stems from a study of blood T cell repertoires in COVID-19. Study overall: The samples span acute and convalescent COVID-19 from the United States, Italy and Spain. PBMCs, B-cell-depleted T cells, or T cells provided the cDNA or gDNA that made up the material.

The CDR3 has 12 amino acids. CDR1 and CDR2 (germline): MDHEN, SYDVKM. The germline V and J ends were trimmed by 10 bases and 6 bases, with 15 bases remaining between them. The authors' processing: From reference gene primer amplification, estimates of nucleated cell counts were derived. The method was immunoSEQ multiplex PCR; TCRdb's version includes in-frame clones alone and lacks a portion of them. V, J and clone size reflect that table, while D and trimming were determined from the DNA. The table shows 200,000 to 250,000 clones, with 86% occurring only once. This chain uses TRBV28 with TRBJ1-1; D is undetermined. The TCR sequence derives from a man of 80 years or more with acute or convalescent COVID-19. Sequenced: peripheral blood. CDR3 nucleotide sequence: TGTGCCACCGACGGATTTGAGGCTGAAGCTTTCTTT. Translating gives CATDGFEAEAFF.